This T cell receptor beta chain was captured by sequencing in a study of blood T cell repertoires in COVID-19. Study in general: The samples span acute and convalescent COVID-19 from the United States, Italy and Spain.

CDR3 length: 16 residues. Trimming removed 4 bases from V and 0 bases from J, with 12 bases in between. CDR1 and CDR2 (germline): SNHLY, FYNNEI. Profiled with immunoSEQ multiplex PCR; TCRdb holds only in-frame clones, not every one. The sample records 100,000 to 120,000 clones, around 90% being singletons. The sequencing sample was made of peripheral blood. This clonotype originated in a woman aged 45 to 65 with acute or convalescent COVID-19. The V and J genes are TRBV2 and TRBJ1-4, with D possibly being TRBD1 (5 bases). The CDR3 bases are TGTGCCAGCAGTGGGGCAGGGATTGCAACTAATGAAAAACTGTTTTTT. Protein sequence: CASSGAGIATNEKLFF.